This T cell receptor beta chain was captured in a study of cytomegalovirus exposure and HLA in healthy donors. Study outcomes and limitations: Links to common viral pathogens appeared, in a later analysis, for several of the most significant clusters. The study designated some 180 TCR beta chains cytomegalovirus-associated. Analysis was carried out at a later point, and it linked a missense DCLRE1C variant to TCR beta V- and J-gene trimming.

Amplification used 60 Vbeta primers and 13 Jbeta primers. The data were produced by immunoSEQ multiplex PCR, yet TCRdb's version contains in-frame clones alone and is incomplete. This table holds about 200,000 clones, 65% to 85% found once. A note on this clone: What it recognizes is unknown.

Sequenced material: PBMCs. The TCR comes from a man in his forties in good health and CMV-seropositive.

The CDR3 DNA reads as TGCGCCAGCAGCGCGGGGACTAGCGGCCCCCATGAGCAGTTCTTC. Its protein product is CASSAGTSGPHEQFF. This chain links TRBV5-1 with TRBJ2-1; 11 bases line up with TRBD2. Germline CDR1 reads SGHRS; CDR2 reads YFSETQ. This CDR3 is 15 amino acids long. Losses at the gene ends were 4 bases for V and 8 bases for J; bases not matched to a gene: 8.